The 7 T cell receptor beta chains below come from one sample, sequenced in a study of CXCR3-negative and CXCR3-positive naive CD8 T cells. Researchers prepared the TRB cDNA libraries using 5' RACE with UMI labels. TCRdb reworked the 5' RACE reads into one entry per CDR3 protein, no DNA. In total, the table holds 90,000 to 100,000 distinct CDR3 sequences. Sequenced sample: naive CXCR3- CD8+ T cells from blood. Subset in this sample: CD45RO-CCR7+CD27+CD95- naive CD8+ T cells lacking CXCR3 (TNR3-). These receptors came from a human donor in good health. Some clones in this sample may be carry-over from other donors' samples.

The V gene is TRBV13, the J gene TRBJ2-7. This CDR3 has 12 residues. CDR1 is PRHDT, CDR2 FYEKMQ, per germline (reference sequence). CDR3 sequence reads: CASSLARYEQYF.

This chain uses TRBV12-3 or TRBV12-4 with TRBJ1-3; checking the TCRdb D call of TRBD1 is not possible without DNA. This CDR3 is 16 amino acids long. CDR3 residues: CASSPVGAGDGDTIYF.

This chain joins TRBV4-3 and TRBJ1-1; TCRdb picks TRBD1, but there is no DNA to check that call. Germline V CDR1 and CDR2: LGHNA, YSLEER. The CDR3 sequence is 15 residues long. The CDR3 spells CASSQEDRADTEAFF.

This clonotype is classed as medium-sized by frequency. The CDR3 loop reads CASSDSASGGAHEQFF. This sequence joins TRBV6-4 and TRBJ2-1; TCRdb's D call of TRBD2 is untestable without DNA. Germline V lookup: CDR1 MRHNA, CDR2 SNTAGT. The CDR3 totals 16 residues.

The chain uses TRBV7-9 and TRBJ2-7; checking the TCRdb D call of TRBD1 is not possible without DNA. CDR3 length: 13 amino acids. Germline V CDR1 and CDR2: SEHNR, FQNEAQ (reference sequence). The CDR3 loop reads CASSPPTIYEQYF.

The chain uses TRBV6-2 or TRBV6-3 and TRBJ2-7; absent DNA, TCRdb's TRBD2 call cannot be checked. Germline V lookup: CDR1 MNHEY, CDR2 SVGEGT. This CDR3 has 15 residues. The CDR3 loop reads CASTEPGLGLKEQYF.

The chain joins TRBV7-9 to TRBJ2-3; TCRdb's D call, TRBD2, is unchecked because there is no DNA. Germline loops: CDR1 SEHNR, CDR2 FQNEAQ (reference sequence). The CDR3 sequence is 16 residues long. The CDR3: CASSFLGRSSTDTQYF.